Included here is one TCR beta chain sequence, with context. Its antigen is unidentified. The CDR3 length is 19 residues. The ends were cut back, 5 bases at V and 0 bases at J, with 26 bases in the middle. CDR1 and CDR2 (germline): SGHTA, FQGNSA. This specimen comes from a study of STAT5B mutations in CD4+ large granular lymphocyte leukemia. Findings of the study overall: Patient CD4-sorted repertoires looked more clonal than healthy CD4+ repertoires, even without putative leukemic clones. TRBV06-family usage was enriched in top patient clones (8/27) versus controls (2/35).

The assay was run at survey level. Profiling relied on immunoSEQ multiplex PCR, and the TCRdb table lists in-frame clones only, not all of them. The sample comprises around 32,000 clones, 70% to 85% of which are singletons, and approximately 6.2% rests with the top ten. The TCR sequence derives from a human donor in good health. This chain connects TRBV7-2 to TRBJ2-7; D possibly corresponds to TRBD1 (9 bases). Sequenced input: CD4+ T cells from blood buffy coats. The DNA of the CDR3 is TGTGCCAGCAGCGCACAGGGGGCTAAGGCGGGGACTAGCTCCTACGAGCAGTACTTC. It translates to CASSAQGAKAGTSSYEQYF.